These 25 T cell receptor beta chains were sequenced from one sample in a study of blood T cell repertoires in COVID-19. Data came from immunoSEQ multiplex PCR; TCRdb stores just in-frame clones and leaves some out. The table records some 400,000 clones, 80% to 90% of them present only once. Sequenced material: PBMCs or T cells enriched from blood (not recorded which). These receptors originate from a man younger than 40 who had recovered from COVID-19.

V gene TRBV4-1 combines with J gene TRBJ2-5; 7 bases line up with TRBD2. Unmatched junction bases numbered 9, after V lost 3 bases and J lost 2 bases. The CDR3 runs 16 residues. Germline CDR1 is MGHRA and CDR2 is YSYEKL. The CDR3 protein is CASSQGGRPLQETQYF. The DNA of the CDR3 is TGCGCCAGCAGCCAGGGAGGGAGGCCATTACAAGAGACCCAGTACTTC.

The CDR3 DNA sequence: TGTGCCAGCAGTGAACGGGCGGGAGTTGTCTACGAGCAGTACTTC. Residues: CASSERAGVVYEQYF. The chain is built from TRBV25-1 and TRBJ2-7, with 7 bases identical to TRBD2. Trimming took 2 bases from V and 3 from J; bases not matched to a gene: 7. The CDR3 consists of 15 residues. In germline, CDR1 is MGHDK, CDR2 SYGVNS.

V is TRBV19 and J is TRBJ1-5; D may be TRBD1 (6 bases). V was pared by 7 bases and J by 0 bases, with 16 bases between. Germline lookup yields CDR1 LNHDA and CDR2 SQIVND (reference sequence). This CDR3 has 16 amino acids. CDR3 nucleotides: TGTGCCAGTAAGGGACATACTCCTTATAGCAATCAGCCCCAGCATTTT. Protein product: CASKGHTPYSNQPQHF.

This clone occurred many times. The J gene is TRBJ1-1, the V gene TRBV27, with D uncertain. Trimming shortened V by 1 base and J by 5 bases, and 11 bases separated the two germline ends. The CDR3 spans 14 residues. The germline gives CDR1 MNHEY, CDR2 SMNVEV (reference sequence). The CDR3 bases are TGTGCCAGCAGTTTATTGGGGAGTGGAACTGAAGCTTTCTTT. Translation gives CASSLLGSGTEAFF.

V and J are TRBV3-1 (or the pseudogene TRBV3-2) and TRBJ2-7; 10 bases fit TRBD1. Germline CDR1 is LGHDT and CDR2 is YNNKEL (reference sequence). The CDR3 loop spans 15 amino acids. The J segment lost 2 bases and the V segment lost 7 bases, leaving 8 bases of the junction unmatched. CDR3 in DNA: TGTGCCAGCAAACCGGGACAGGGGTTCCCCTACGAGCAGTACTTC. Amino acid sequence: CASKPGQGFPYEQYF.

CDR3: CAISESRVVAEAFF. In nucleotides, the CDR3 is TGTGCCATCAGTGAGTCGCGGGTAGTCGCTGAAGCTTTCTTT. The chain links TRBV10-3 to TRBJ1-1; D gene uncertain. CDR3 size: 14 residues. CDR1 and CDR2 from the germline V gene are ENHRY and SYGVKD. The V gene lost 0 bases and the J gene lost 6 bases, with 11 bases spanning the gap.

The chain has TRBV13 and TRBJ1-2; 7 nucleotides line up with TRBD1. The CDR3 covers 16 residues. The V and J ends lost 5 bases and 1 base, in that order; junction bases with no gene match: 10. Germline V gene data show CDR1 as PRHDT and CDR2 as FYEKMQ (reference sequence). Here the CDR3 DNA reads TGTGCCAGCAGCGTAACACGGGGGACAGTTAACTATGGCTACACCTTC. Translated, it gives CASSVTRGTVNYGYTF.

The genes are TRBV5-1 and TRBJ2-2; 9 bases match TRBD1. The germline gives CDR1 SGHRS, CDR2 YFSETQ. CDR3 length: 14 residues. V was pared by 2 bases and J by 6 bases, with 2 bases of the junction left unmatched. Here the CDR3 reads CASSLGQGPGELFF. CDR3 in DNA: TGCGCCAGCAGCTTAGGACAGGGGCCCGGGGAGCTGTTTTTT.

The genes are TRBV9 and TRBJ1-5; perhaps TRBD1 as D (5 bases). Germline V gene sequence: CDR1 SGDLS, CDR2 YYNGEE. This CDR3 has 15 residues. Trimming shortened V by 0 bases and J by 7 bases, and 14 bases separated the two germline ends. CDR3 in amino acids: CASSVGSGPGQPQHF. CDR3 nucleotide sequence: TGTGCCAGCAGCGTAGGCAGTGGGCCAGGGCAGCCCCAGCATTTT.

Only one count was recorded for this clone. The V and J genes are TRBV19 and TRBJ1-5, with D possibly TRBD1 on 6 matching bases. V lost 4 bases and J lost 3, with 7 bases in between. CDR1 and CDR2 from the germline V gene are LNHDA and SQIVND (reference sequence). The CDR3 runs 13 residues. This CDR3 reads CASSRDINQPQHF. As DNA, the CDR3 is TGTGCCAGTAGTAGGGACATCAATCAGCCCCAGCATTTT.

V usage is TRBV5-1 and J usage is TRBJ1-2; D is undetermined. In germline, CDR1 is SGHRS, CDR2 YFSETQ. The length of the CDR3 is 15 residues. V lost 3 bases to trimming and J lost 1 base, with 13 bases between them. The CDR3 sequence: CASSSGTSYNYGYTF. CDR3 bases: TGCGCCAGCAGCTCCGGTACGTCGTATAACTATGGCTACACCTTC.

The chain is built from TRBV10-1 and TRBJ1-2; 12 nucleotides align to TRBD1. Trimming removed 5 bases from V and 2 bases from J; junction bases left unmatched: 9. CDR1 and CDR2 from the germline V gene are WNHNN and SYGVQD (reference sequence). There are 17 residues in the CDR3. The CDR3 reads CASSNPGQGALNYGYTF. The CDR3 DNA reads as TGCGCCAGCAGTAACCCGGGACAGGGGGCTTTAAACTATGGCTACACCTTC.

This rearrangement joins TRBV30 to TRBJ1-1; 8 bases are a match to TRBD1. Germline CDR1 and CDR2: GTSNPN and SVGIG (reference sequence). Trimming removed 5 bases from V and 4 bases from J; junction bases left unmatched: 6. The CDR3 is 13 residues long. The CDR3 loop is CAWRDRLSTEAFF. Written as DNA, the CDR3 is TGTGCCTGGCGGGACAGGCTGAGCACTGAAGCTTTCTTT.

This chain connects TRBV27 to TRBJ1-6, with D possibly matching TRBD1 (6 bases). V was pared by 5 bases and J by 10 bases, with 15 bases between. Looked up from germline, CDR1 is MNHEY and CDR2 is SMNVEV (reference sequence). The CDR3 has 14 residues. CDR3 loop: CASSLRQELSPLHF. The CDR3 DNA follows: TGTGCCAGCAGTCTAAGACAGGAGCTCTCACCCCTCCACTTT.

This rearrangement joins TRBV5-8 to TRBJ2-7, with D uncertain. The germline V gene encodes CDR1 SGHTS and CDR2 YDEGEE. The germline V and J ends were trimmed by 2 bases and 1 base, with 7 bases remaining between them. The CDR3 has 13 amino acids. The CDR3 loop is CASSFGSSYEQYF. The CDR3 DNA is TGTGCCAGCAGCTTTGGCAGTTCCTACGAGCAGTACTTC.

The chain couples TRBV28 to TRBJ2-5; 7 bases fit TRBD1. Germline values: CDR1 MDHEN, CDR2 SYDVKM. Trimming took 6 bases from V and 4 from J; bases not matched to a gene: 5. This CDR3 comprises 13 residues. CDR3 coding DNA: TGTGCCAGCAGACAGGGACAGCTAGAGACCCAGTACTTC. Translation gives CASRQGQLETQYF.

In its sample, this clone was seen a few times. This chain joins TRBV9 and TRBJ1-1, with D possibly TRBD1 on 6 matching bases. The CDR3 is 15 residues long. CDR1 SGDLS and CDR2 YYNGEE come from the germline V gene. V dropped 0 bases and J dropped 6 bases, with 15 bases sitting between them. DNA of the CDR3: TGTGCCAGCAGCGTAGGTGGCAGGGGAATCGCTGAAGCTTTCTTT. Amino acid sequence: CASSVGGRGIAEAFF.

The CDR3 bases are TGTGCCAGCAGCCAAGGACAGAGCCGCTTGAACACCGGGGAGCTGTTTTTT. Protein: CASSQGQSRLNTGELFF. This chain links TRBV4-2 with TRBJ2-2; weak D call: TRBD1 (5 bases). Germline loops: CDR1 LGHNA, CDR2 YNFKEQ. CDR3 length: 17 residues. Between the trimmed V and J ends, which lost 1 base and 1 base, there was a span of 13 bases.

The CDR3 coding sequence is TGTGCCAGCAGCCGACAGGGGACCTATGGCTACACCTTC. It is translated as CASSRQGTYGYTF. V usage is TRBV28 and J usage is TRBJ1-2; 8 bases map to TRBD1. Germline values: CDR1 MDHEN, CDR2 SYDVKM. This CDR3 has 13 amino acids. Trimming at V came to 6 bases and at J to 4 bases, leaving 4 bases not matched to a gene.

V is TRBV7-6 and J is TRBJ1-6; the match to TRBD1 covers 10 bases. V dropped 6 bases and J dropped 10; count of bases not matched to a gene: 6. The germline V gene has CDR1 SGHVS and CDR2 FNYEAQ. The CDR3 consists of 14 residues. For the CDR3, the DNA is TGTGCCAGCAGACCCGGGACAGGGGAGTCACCCCTCCACTTT. Translated: CASRPGTGESPLHF.

The chain combines TRBV28 with TRBJ1-5, with D hard to call. Germline assignment: CDR1 MDHEN and CDR2 SYDVKM. Trimming pared 6 bases from V and 6 bases from J, leaving 12 bases between. This CDR3 has 13 amino acids. The CDR3 sequence: CASRKRLVQPQHF. The CDR3 DNA reads as TGTGCCAGCAGAAAGCGGCTGGTTCAGCCCCAGCATTTT.

J is TRBJ1-1 and V is TRBV3-1 (or the pseudogene TRBV3-2), with D hard to call. The CDR3 is made up of 14 amino acids. The germline V and J ends were trimmed by 1 base and 0 bases, with 6 bases remaining between them. Germline V lookup: CDR1 LGHDT, CDR2 YNNKEL (reference sequence). The CDR3 nucleotides read TGTGCCAGCAGCCAAGCCTACTTGAACACTGAAGCTTTCTTT. Encoded protein: CASSQAYLNTEAFF.

In this sample, this clone turned up once. The chain joins TRBV19 to TRBJ1-1, with D possibly being TRBD1 (6 bases). The germline V and J ends were trimmed by 8 bases and 1 base, with 11 bases remaining between them. CDR3 length: 13 amino acids. Germline V gene data show CDR1 as LNHDA and CDR2 as SQIVND (reference sequence). As DNA, the CDR3 is TGTGCCAGTTCCGGGACAACGAACACTGAAGCTTTCTTT. Translation gives CASSGTTNTEAFF.

This chain connects TRBV3-1 (or the pseudogene TRBV3-2) to TRBJ1-3; D unclear. Germline V CDR1 and CDR2: LGHDT, YNNKEL (reference sequence). The CDR3 is 11 residues long. V was cut by 9 bases and J by 0 bases, with 3 bases left in between. CDR3 loop: CASRSGNTIYF. Here the CDR3 DNA reads TGTGCCAGTCGCTCTGGAAACACCATATATTTT.

V usage is TRBV19 and J usage is TRBJ1-1, with D hard to call. CDR1 is LNHDA, CDR2 SQIVND, per germline (reference sequence). V was shortened by 3 bases and J by 1 base, with 12 bases between the two germline ends. This CDR3 contains 15 residues. CDR3: CASSIRSSQNTEAFF. The CDR3 DNA sequence: TGTGCCAGTAGTATCAGATCTAGTCAGAACACTGAAGCTTTCTTT. The variable domain in full, with the rest retrieved from reference TRBV19 and TRBJ1-1, is DGGITQSPKYLFRKEGQNVTLSCEQNLNHDAMYWYRQDPGQGLRLIYYSQIVNDFQKGDIAEGYSVSREKKESFPLTVTSAQKNPTAFYLCASSIRSSQNTEAFFGQGTRLTVV.